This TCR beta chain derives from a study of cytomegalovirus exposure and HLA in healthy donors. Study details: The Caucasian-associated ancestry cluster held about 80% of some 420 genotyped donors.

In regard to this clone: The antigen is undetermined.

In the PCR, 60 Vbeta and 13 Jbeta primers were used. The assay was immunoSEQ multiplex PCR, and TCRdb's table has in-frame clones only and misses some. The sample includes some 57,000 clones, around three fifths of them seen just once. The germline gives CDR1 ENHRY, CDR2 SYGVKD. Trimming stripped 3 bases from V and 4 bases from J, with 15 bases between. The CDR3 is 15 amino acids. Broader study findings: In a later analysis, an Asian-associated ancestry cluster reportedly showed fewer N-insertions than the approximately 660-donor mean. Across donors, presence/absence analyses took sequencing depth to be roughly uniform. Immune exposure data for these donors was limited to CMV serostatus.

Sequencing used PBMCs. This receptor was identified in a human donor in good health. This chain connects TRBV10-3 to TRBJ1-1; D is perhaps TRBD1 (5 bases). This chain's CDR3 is CAISDDSLPGTEAFF. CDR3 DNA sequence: TGTGCCATCAGTGATGACAGCCTCCCGGGCACTGAAGCTTTCTTT.